The rows below give T cell receptor beta chains drawn from one sample of a study of beta chain features in type 1 diabetes. Produced via immunoSEQ multiplex PCR; TCRdb's table is partial and in-frame only. The top ten hold roughly 0.011% of the sample, which has roughly 280,000 clones, approximately 24% seen once. Sequences were obtained from naive CD4+ T cells from blood. The receptors stem from a woman aged 30 to 39 with type 1 diabetes. Each CDR3 is given with its conserved first and last residue. Fields, in order: D gene, V gene, clone size, J gene, CDR3 protein, CDR3 DNA. A D gene is named only where the DNA matches it firmly. Expanded clones are given a class, and other clones once, few, many or no size at all.

d_gene: NA
v_gene: TRBV20-1
abundance: NA
j_gene: TRBJ2-7
CDR3aa: CSVRALYEQYF
CDR3nt: TGCAGTGTTAGGGCTCTCTACGAGCAGTACTTC

d_gene: TRBD2
v_gene: TRBV10-3
abundance: NA
j_gene: TRBJ2-3
CDR3aa: CAISPSGRNADTQYF
CDR3nt: TGTGCCATCAGTCCTAGCGGGAGGAACGCAGATACGCAGTATTTT

d_gene: TRBD2
v_gene: TRBV7-9
abundance: few
j_gene: TRBJ2-7
CDR3aa: CASSESSRGGRTYEQYF
CDR3nt: TGTGCCAGCAGCGAATCCAGCCGGGGGGGACGTACCTACGAGCAGTACTTC

d_gene: TRBD2
v_gene: TRBV7-3
abundance: NA
j_gene: TRBJ2-7
CDR3aa: CASSLQGGSSYEQYF
CDR3nt: TGTGCCAGCAGCTTGCAGGGCGGGAGCTCCTACGAGCAGTACTTC

d_gene: NA
v_gene: TRBV28
abundance: few
j_gene: TRBJ2-4
CDR3aa: CASSPLGEGGNIQYF
CDR3nt: TGTGCCAGCAGTCCCCTCGGGGAGGGGGGAAACATTCAGTACTTC

d_gene: TRBD2
v_gene: TRBV28
abundance: NA
j_gene: TRBJ2-1
CDR3aa: CASSLRTSGYNEQFF
CDR3nt: TGTGCCAGCAGTTTACGAACTAGCGGGTACAATGAGCAGTTCTTC

d_gene: NA
v_gene: TRBV29-1
abundance: NA
j_gene: TRBJ1-1
CDR3aa: CSVEGASFSEAFF
CDR3nt: TGCAGCGTTGAAGGGGCATCTTTTTCTGAAGCTTTCTTT

d_gene: NA
v_gene: TRBV9
abundance: NA
j_gene: TRBJ1-2
CDR3aa: CASSGWGGNYGYTF
CDR3nt: TGTGCCAGCAGCGGCTGGGGAGGGAACTATGGCTACACCTTC

d_gene: NA
v_gene: TRBV19
abundance: few
j_gene: TRBJ2-1
CDR3aa: CASSVSLEQFF
CDR3nt: TGTGCCAGTAGTGTTAGCTTGGAGCAGTTCTTC

d_gene: TRBD2
v_gene: TRBV30
abundance: few
j_gene: TRBJ2-1
CDR3aa: CAWRRTSGAYNEQFF
CDR3nt: TGTGCCTGGAGGCGAACTAGCGGGGCCTACAATGAGCAGTTCTTC

d_gene: TRBD1
v_gene: TRBV29-1
abundance: NA
j_gene: TRBJ2-4
CDR3aa: CSVIRTGDLAKNIQYF
CDR3nt: TGCAGCGTTATTCGGACAGGGGATTTAGCCAAAAACATTCAGTACTTC

d_gene: NA
v_gene: TRBV30
abundance: few
j_gene: TRBJ1-4
CDR3aa: CAWSSQGNEKLFF
CDR3nt: TGTGCCTGGAGTTCTCAGGGGAATGAAAAACTGTTTTTT

d_gene: TRBD2
v_gene: TRBV5-1
abundance: few
j_gene: TRBJ2-1
CDR3aa: CASSLGGLAGGQGFF
CDR3nt: TGCGCCAGCAGCTTGGGTGGACTAGCGGGAGGCCAGGGTTTCTTC

d_gene: NA
v_gene: TRBV30
abundance: few
j_gene: TRBJ2-5
CDR3aa: CAWSVRRGRKTQYF
CDR3nt: TGTGCCTGGAGTGTTCGCAGGGGGAGGAAGACCCAGTACTTC

d_gene: TRBD1
v_gene: TRBV30
abundance: NA
j_gene: TRBJ2-3
CDR3aa: CAWSVPQGPGDTQYF
CDR3nt: TGTGCCTGGAGTGTACCACAGGGGCCGGGGGATACGCAGTATTTT

d_gene: TRBD1
v_gene: TRBV19
abundance: NA
j_gene: TRBJ1-5
CDR3aa: CASKRGTDYSNQPQHF
CDR3nt: TGTGCCAGTAAGCGAGGGACAGATTATAGCAATCAGCCCCAGCATTTT

d_gene: TRBD1
v_gene: TRBV7-9
abundance: NA
j_gene: TRBJ2-7
CDR3aa: CASSPSGTDYEQYF
CDR3nt: TGTGCCAGCAGCCCCTCCGGGACAGACTACGAGCAGTACTTC

d_gene: NA
v_gene: TRBV4-1
abundance: few
j_gene: TRBJ1-1
CDR3aa: CASSQSRGNTEAFF
CDR3nt: TGCGCCAGCAGCCAGTCCCGGGGTAACACTGAAGCTTTCTTT

d_gene: NA
v_gene: TRBV10-3
abundance: NA
j_gene: TRBJ1-1
CDR3aa: CAISESRGNTEAFF
CDR3nt: TGTGCCATCAGTGAGTCTCGGGGGAACACTGAAGCTTTCTTT

d_gene: NA
v_gene: TRBV5-1
abundance: NA
j_gene: TRBJ2-5
CDR3aa: CASSPAATQETQYF
CDR3nt: TGCGCCAGCAGCCCGGCCGCGACTCAAGAGACCCAGTACTTC

d_gene: TRBD2
v_gene: TRBV5-1
abundance: NA
j_gene: TRBJ2-1
CDR3aa: CASSLASASGRNEQFF
CDR3nt: TGCGCCAGCAGCTTGGCCTCGGCTAGCGGGAGAAATGAGCAGTTCTTC

d_gene: TRBD2
v_gene: TRBV7-3
abundance: NA
j_gene: TRBJ2-3
CDR3aa: CASSLTLLAGTDTQYF
CDR3nt: TGTGCCAGCAGCTTAACGCTACTAGCGGGCACAGATACGCAGTATTTT

d_gene: NA
v_gene: TRBV11-2
abundance: few
j_gene: TRBJ1-2
CDR3aa: CASGGIYGYTF
CDR3nt: TGTGCCAGCGGAGGGATCTATGGCTACACCTTC

d_gene: NA
v_gene: TRBV29-1
abundance: few
j_gene: TRBJ1-1
CDR3aa: CSVGYRVDTEAFF
CDR3nt: TGCAGCGTTGGCTACAGGGTGGACACTGAAGCTTTCTTT

d_gene: NA
v_gene: TRBV5-1
abundance: few
j_gene: TRBJ2-2
CDR3aa: CASSPQYGRNTGELFF
CDR3nt: TGCGCCAGCAGCCCCCAATACGGGAGGAACACCGGGGAGCTGTTTTTT

d_gene: TRBD2
v_gene: TRBV27
abundance: few
j_gene: TRBJ2-7
CDR3aa: CASSSGLVQPYEQYF
CDR3nt: TGTGCCAGCAGCTCGGGACTAGTCCAACCCTACGAGCAGTACTTC

d_gene: NA
v_gene: TRBV2
abundance: NA
j_gene: TRBJ1-5
CDR3aa: CASNLQGLGNQPQHF
CDR3nt: TGTGCCAGCAATCTACAGGGTTTAGGCAATCAGCCCCAGCATTTT

d_gene: NA
v_gene: TRBV9
abundance: few
j_gene: TRBJ1-5
CDR3aa: CASSVGGIGDQPQHF
CDR3nt: TGTGCCAGCAGCGTAGGCGGGATTGGGGATCAGCCCCAGCATTTT

d_gene: NA
v_gene: TRBV4-1
abundance: few
j_gene: TRBJ2-2
CDR3aa: CASSQRVVTGELFF
CDR3nt: TGCGCCAGCAGCCAACGGGTGGTTACCGGGGAGCTGTTTTTT

d_gene: TRBD2
v_gene: TRBV20-1
abundance: NA
j_gene: TRBJ2-5
CDR3aa: CSARAGETQYF
CDR3nt: TGCAGTGCCAGAGCGGGGGAGACCCAGTACTTC